This T cell receptor (beta chain) was retrieved from a study of T cells in localized non-small cell lung cancer. Study results and limitations: Exceeding tumor, uninvolved adjacent lung had the highest T cell clonality. Across samples, adjacent lung featured a median roughly 61 of the top 100 tumor clones. In the blood, greater T cell density corresponded to longer overall survival. A single tumor region was sequenced, leaving heterogeneity possible.

In regard to this clone: Its specificity is not known.

Generated by immunoSEQ multiplex PCR, the TCRdb table keeps only in-frame clones and is missing some. The data hold approximately 140,000 clones, with around 92% observed a single time. Germline-derived CDR1 and CDR2 are KGHSH and LQKENI. Germline trimming cut 2 bases from V and 4 bases from J; bases unmatched to any gene: 7. This CDR3 comprises 15 residues. This clonotype was sampled from a female donor of 60 years or more with stage I lung adenocarcinoma. This chain links TRBV18 with TRBJ2-7, with 8 bases matching TRBD1. The specimen comprised peripheral blood, sampled before any cancer treatment. Here the CDR3 reads CASSPGQQGGYEQYF. The DNA for the CDR3 is TGTGCCAGCTCACCAGGGCAACAGGGGGGATACGAGCAGTACTTC.